This TCR beta chain was recorded in a study of CXCR3-negative and CXCR3-positive naive CD8 T cells. Study outcomes and limitations: High diversity, comparable across both naive subsets, contrasted with much lower diversity in memory CD8+ cells. With respect to TRBV-TRBJ usage, naive CXCR3-negative and CXCR3-positive cells were similar; memory differed.

As to this clonotype: Its specificity is unknown.

The libraries of TRB cDNA were constructed through 5' RACE using UMI labels. From the 5' RACE reads, TCRdb lists one entry per CDR3 protein and no DNA. The sample holds about 56,000 distinct CDR3 sequences. Sequencing was done on a sample of memory CD8+ T cells from blood. The source of this sequence is a human donor in good health. Some clones in this sample may be carry-over from other donors' samples.

This CDR3 reads CASSQEAGSYGYTF. The rearrangement links TRBV4-3 to TRBJ1-2; the D call of TRBD1 rests on TCRdb alone, since no DNA is present to check it. Germline V gives CDR1 LGHNA, CDR2 YSLEER. This CDR3 has 14 residues.